This TCR beta chain came from a study of T-cell reconstitution after alpha-beta-depleted transplantation in children. Study results and caveats: By one year post-transplant, T-cell counts and diversity largely arose from T cells that were newly produced.

Unique molecular identifiers featured in how the TCRbeta library was prepared. TCRdb reprocessed the PCR reads with MiXCR, giving one entry per CDR3 protein. Among approximately 630,000 distinct CDR3 sequences listed, about an eighth were seen once. Germline V lookup: CDR1 MNHEY, CDR2 SVGAGI. The ends were cut back, 2 bases at V and 0 bases at J, with 11 bases in the middle. The CDR3 contains 16 residues. This clonotype was seen repeatedly, ten times or more. Its specificity is unknown. The receptor was derived from a girl aged 2 to 10 with congenital amegakaryocytic thrombocytopenia, due to receive a stem cell transplant. Sample: PBMCs, taken before TCRalphabeta/CD19-depleted stem cell transplant. The V gene is TRBV6-5, the J gene TRBJ1-3; the D gene is possibly TRBD1 (6 bases). The CDR3 region has the DNA TGTGCCAGCAGTTACGGACAGACTAGCTCTGGAAACACCATATATTTT. Encoded protein: CASSYGQTSSGNTIYF.